Below are 21 T cell receptor beta chains sequenced from a single sample in a study of CD8+ T cells in alopecia areata (dated by TCRdb to 2016 to 2019). The library was made by the immunoSEQ multiplex PCR assay. RNA was extracted from all samples and reverse transcribed into cDNA as template for TCR sequencing. TCRdb obtained this table from immuneACCESS and retained in-frame rearrangements with V and J assigned. These tables miss some clones; where compared with another copy, unresolved V genes account for less than half of the shortfall, and the remainder is unexplained. The sample contains 120,000 to 150,000 clones, roughly 58% of them found a single time. The ten top clones hold around 34% of the sample. The sequenced material came from CD8+ T cells sorted from blood. The receptors derive from a human donor in good health.

The chain joins TRBV11-2 to TRBJ2-1; D is perhaps TRBD1 or TRBD2 (5 bases each). Trimming cost V 3 bases and J 5 bases, with 17 bases left between them. This CDR3 is 16 amino acids long. CDR1 is SGHAT and CDR2 is FQNNGV in the germline V gene. The chain's CDR3 is CASSFLRDGDNNEQFF. In DNA form, the CDR3 reads TGTGCCAGCAGCTTTCTCCGGGACGGGGATAACAATGAGCAGTTCTTC.

This clone was picked up one time. The V call is TRBV2, the J call TRBJ2-5; the D is unclear. Germline V CDR1 and CDR2: SNHLY, FYNNEI. CDR3 length: 16 residues. V was pared by 2 bases and J by 5 bases, with 18 bases between. The DNA of the CDR3 is TGTGCCAGCAGTGAAAGGATGGCGGCCCCGGCGGAGACCCAGTACTTC. This sequence encodes CASSERMAAPAETQYF.

CDR3: CSVVGHPSSYEQYF. CDR3 sequence (DNA): TGCAGCGTTGTAGGACACCCGAGCTCCTACGAGCAGTACTTC. The chain combines TRBV29-1 with TRBJ2-7; D is possibly TRBD1 (5 bases). The germline gives CDR1 SQVTM, CDR2 ANQGSEA. Trimming shortened V by 4 bases and J by 0 bases, and 13 bases separated the two germline ends. The CDR3 spans 14 residues.

The chain uses TRBV9 and TRBJ2-7, with D perhaps TRBD1 or TRBD2 (5 bases each). V lost 4 bases and J lost 5, with 19 bases in between. In germline, CDR1 is SGDLS, CDR2 YYNGEE. There are 15 residues in the CDR3. This CDR3 reads CASSPGTDVVNEQYF. The DNA for the CDR3 is TGTGCCAGCAGCCCCGGGACCGATGTCGTAAACGAGCAGTACTTC.

This clone was detected a few times. The J gene is TRBJ2-5, the V gene TRBV23-1, with 8 nucleotides matching TRBD1. TRBV23-1 is an ORF; its function is uncertain. The V and J ends lost 2 bases and 5 bases, in that order; junction bases with no gene match: 10. The CDR3 totals 16 residues. CDR3: CASSQPLTGDGETQYF. The CDR3 region has the DNA TGCGCCAGCAGTCAACCCCTGACAGGGGATGGGGAGACCCAGTACTTC.

This clone was recorded a few times. V usage is TRBV11-2 and J usage is TRBJ2-2; 8 positions agree with TRBD1. V shed 5 bases, J shed 4 bases, and the junction held 6 bases outside the gene matches. Germline CDR1 SGHAT, CDR2 FQNNGV. The CDR3 runs 15 residues. For the CDR3, the DNA is TGTGCCAGCAGCCTGACGACAGGGGCCACCGGGGAGCTGTTTTTT. Translating gives CASSLTTGATGELFF.

The chain couples TRBV27 to TRBJ2-5; 9 bases align to TRBD1. Trimming removed 6 bases from V and 5 bases from J; junction bases left unmatched: 7. Germline values: CDR1 MNHEY, CDR2 SMNVEV (reference sequence). This CDR3 is built from 14 residues. Here the CDR3 reads CASSIQGAGETQYF. The CDR3 bases are TGTGCCAGCAGCATACAGGGGGCAGGGGAGACCCAGTACTTC.

This clone was seen more than once but under ten times. In nucleotides, the CDR3 is TGTGCCAGCAGCCGTGGGGGCCGCGGCGAGCAGTTCTTC. Translating it yields CASSRGGRGEQFF. The V and J genes are TRBV6-5 and TRBJ2-1; D may be TRBD1 (6 bases). Looked up from germline, CDR1 is MNHEY and CDR2 is SVGAGI. The V gene lost 6 bases and the J gene lost 10 bases, with 16 bases spanning the gap. This CDR3 region has 13 residues.

The chain uses TRBV29-1 and TRBJ1-1, with D possibly matching TRBD1 (5 bases). There are 13 residues in the CDR3. CDR1 and CDR2 from the germline V gene are SQVTM and ANQGSEA. Between the trimmed V and J ends, which lost 2 bases and 5 bases, there was a span of 12 bases. The CDR3 spells CSVEPGLGTEAFF. CDR3 nucleotides: TGCAGCGTTGAACCGGGGCTGGGGACTGAAGCTTTCTTT.

This clone has a handful of counts. The V gene is TRBV27, the J gene TRBJ2-1; 7 bases map to TRBD2. The J segment lost 3 bases and the V segment lost 3 bases, leaving 5 bases of the junction unmatched. The CDR3 covers 15 residues. Germline CDR1 reads MNHEY; CDR2 reads SMNVEV (reference sequence). The CDR3 here is CASSLGGSGYNEQFF. CDR3 coding DNA: TGTGCCAGCAGTTTGGGAGGGTCTGGCTACAATGAGCAGTTCTTC.

The chain carries TRBV29-1 and TRBJ2-1, with D hard to call. This CDR3 has 13 amino acids. Trimming stripped 5 bases from V and 1 base from J, with 9 bases between. The germline CDR1 and CDR2 sequences are SQVTM and ANQGSEA. The CDR3 spells CSVRSVSYNEQFF. The CDR3 DNA follows: TGCAGCGTTAGGAGCGTTTCCTACAATGAGCAGTTCTTC.

In DNA, the CDR3 is TGTGCCAGCAGCTTGATGGGGCATGAGCAGTTCTTC. Translation gives CASSLMGHEQFF. The V and J genes are TRBV13 and TRBJ2-1; perhaps TRBD1 as D (5 bases). CDR1 is PRHDT, CDR2 FYEKMQ, per germline (reference sequence). CDR3 length equals 12 residues. Trimming cost V 3 bases and J 8 bases, with 8 bases left between them.

The chain has TRBV2 and TRBJ2-3; no clear D gene. V was shortened by 5 bases and J by 8 bases, with 11 bases between the two germline ends. The CDR3 consists of 12 residues. Germline CDR1 reads SNHLY; CDR2 reads FYNNEI. The CDR3 DNA follows: TGTGCCAGCAGTCTTGGTGGCGGTACGCAGTATTTT. This sequence encodes CASSLGGGTQYF.

The chain carries TRBV29-1 and TRBJ2-7; possibly TRBD2 for D (6 bases). The length of the CDR3 is 12 residues. Germline V lookup: CDR1 SQVTM, CDR2 ANQGSEA. V was pared by 7 bases and J by 1 base, with 11 bases between. The CDR3 is CSAGTGSYEQYF. Here the CDR3 DNA reads TGCAGCGCAGGGACTGGATCCTACGAGCAGTACTTC.

The V gene is TRBV4-1, the J gene TRBJ1-1; D might be TRBD1 (5 bases). The germline gives CDR1 MGHRA, CDR2 YSYEKL. Trimming left V 1 base short and J 11 bases short, with 14 bases between. The CDR3 has 13 residues. As DNA, the CDR3 is TGCGCCAGCAGCCAAGGTAAACTACAGGTGGCTTTCTTT. It yields the protein CASSQGKLQVAFF.

There are a few counts of this clone. This chain links TRBV5-5 with TRBJ1-5; 7 nucleotides match TRBD1. Trimming at V came to 3 bases and at J to 4 bases, leaving 4 bases not matched to a gene. Per the germline V gene, CDR1 is SGHKS and CDR2 is YYEKEE (reference sequence). The CDR3 length is 14 residues. CDR3 protein: CASSSGTENQPQHF. As DNA, the CDR3 is TGTGCCAGCAGCTCCGGGACAGAAAATCAGCCCCAGCATTTT.

This clone came up a few times. Here the CDR3 DNA reads TGTGCCAGCAGCTTTGGGGTGAATCAGCCCCAGCATTTT. Translation gives CASSFGVNQPQHF. The chain carries TRBV11-2 and TRBJ1-5; D is unclear. CDR1 SGHAT and CDR2 FQNNGV come from the germline V gene. The length of the CDR3 is 13 residues. The ends were cut back, 3 bases at V and 4 bases at J, with 7 bases in the middle.

The V gene is TRBV13, the J gene TRBJ1-1, with a tentative D call TRBD1 (5 bases). The CDR3 runs to 13 residues. Germline-derived CDR1 and CDR2 are PRHDT and FYEKMQ (reference sequence). Trimming removed 4 bases from V and 6 bases from J, with 12 bases in between. The CDR3 DNA reads TGTGCCAGCAGCTACGGGACCCACTCTGAAGCTTTCTTT. Protein product: CASSYGTHSEAFF.

In its sample, this clone was seen a few times. This chain connects TRBV27 to TRBJ2-3; the D gene could be TRBD1 or TRBD2 (7 bases each). The germline CDR1 and CDR2 sequences are MNHEY and SMNVEV (reference sequence). The CDR3 has 16 residues. The V end lost 6 bases, the J end lost 3 bases, and 19 bases lay between the germline ends. For the CDR3, the DNA is TGTGCCAGCAGCCGGGGAGGGGGCGCGTTGACAGATACGCAGTATTTT. Translating it yields CASSRGGGALTDTQYF.

This clone was detected a few times. The chain recombines TRBV6-1 with TRBJ1-2; the D gene is possibly TRBD1 (6 bases). CDR3 length equals 19 residues. Germline CDR1 MNHNS, CDR2 SASEGT. V was cut by 1 base and J by 4 bases, with 25 bases left in between. The CDR3 loop reads CASSEDLRGNRDTTYGYTF. For the CDR3, the DNA is TGTGCCAGCAGTGAAGATTTGAGAGGAAACAGGGATACGACCTATGGCTACACCTTC.

The chain recombines TRBV29-1 with TRBJ2-7, with TRBD2 matching 13 bases. Trimming removed 6 bases from V and 4 bases from J; junction bases left unmatched: 3. The CDR3 sequence is 13 residues long. CDR1 and CDR2 (germline): SQVTM, ANQGSEA. This chain's CDR3 is CSVETSGRYEQYF. The DNA of the CDR3 is TGCAGCGTCGAGACTAGCGGGAGGTACGAGCAGTACTTC.